Listed here are 14 T cell receptor beta chains from one sample, sequenced in a study of T cells in localized non-small cell lung cancer. The method was immunoSEQ multiplex PCR; TCRdb's version includes in-frame clones alone and lacks a portion of them. Altogether about 18,000 clones are present, about four fifths being singletons, with the ten largest covering about 25%. Source: peripheral blood, taken before any cancer treatment. Every receptor here comes from a female donor older than 55 with stage I lung adenocarcinoma.

The chain uses TRBV2 and TRBJ2-2; a weak D match, TRBD2 (6 bases). The CDR3 totals 14 residues. The germline gives CDR1 SNHLY, CDR2 FYNNEI. The ends were cut back, 7 bases at V and 8 bases at J, with 17 bases in the middle. The CDR3, as DNA: TGTGCCAGCATCCTCCGGGGAGGCACTGGGGAGCTGTTTTTT. It yields the protein CASILRGGTGELFF.

The chain has TRBV10-1 and TRBJ2-7; no reliable D call. CDR3 length equals 13 residues. The V end was cut by 1 base, the J end by 1 base, with 5 bases between. CDR1 WNHNN and CDR2 SYGVQD come from the germline V gene (reference sequence). CDR3 in DNA: TGCGCCAGCAGTGAGTTCAGATCCTACGAGCAGTACTTC. Its protein product is CASSEFRSYEQYF.

This clone was seen just once. This rearrangement joins TRBV6-6 to TRBJ1-2, with 7 bases that match TRBD1. This CDR3 region has 14 residues. Germline V gene lookup returns CDR1 MNHNY and CDR2 SVGAGI (reference sequence). The junction had 7 bases not matched to a gene; V was cut back by 7 bases and J by 2 bases. The CDR3 region has the DNA TGTGCCAGCACCCGGGGACAGACAAACTATGGCTACACCTTC. Translation: CASTRGQTNYGYTF.

The rearrangement links TRBV5-6 to TRBJ2-3, with 9 bases identical to TRBD1. Germline CDR1 is SGHDT and CDR2 is YYEEEE. Trimming cost V 7 bases and J 7 bases; bases outside gene matches: 10. The CDR3 contains 14 residues. CDR3 sequence reads: CASGAGTGSNTQYF. CDR3 nucleotides: TGTGCCAGCGGCGCCGGGACAGGGTCAAATACGCAGTATTTT.

V and J are TRBV5-6 and TRBJ1-1; D is possibly TRBD1 (6 bases). V lost 8 bases and J 5 bases, leaving 19 bases between the germline ends. The CDR3 is made up of 14 amino acids. Germline V gene data show CDR1 as SGHDT and CDR2 as YYEEEE. CDR3 amino acids: CASGKTGHGTEAFF. In nucleotides, the CDR3 is TGTGCCAGTGGCAAAACAGGGCACGGGACTGAAGCTTTCTTT.

CDR3 nucleotide sequence: TGCGCCAGCAGCCAAGATCGGGGGTTTGCTTTCTTT. It codes for CASSQDRGFAFF. The chain has TRBV4-3 and TRBJ1-1; D is possibly TRBD1 (5 bases). Germline loops: CDR1 LGHNA, CDR2 YSLEER. V gave up 0 bases and J gave up 11 bases, with 10 bases separating them. The CDR3 is made up of 12 amino acids.

This chain links TRBV5-5 with TRBJ2-5; 8 nucleotides agree with TRBD2. V shed 4 bases and J 5 bases; nucleotides not matched to a gene: 13. Per the germline V gene, CDR1 is SGHKS and CDR2 is YYEKEE (reference sequence). The CDR3 consists of 16 residues. As DNA, the CDR3 is TGTGCCAGCAGCCTGGAGGGGCGGGGGGCCTGGGAGACCCAGTACTTC. Translating it yields CASSLEGRGAWETQYF.

This sequence joins TRBV4-2 and TRBJ2-1; 10 bases agree with TRBD1. Germline V CDR1 and CDR2: LGHNA, YNFKEQ. The J segment lost 7 bases and the V segment lost 0 bases, leaving 9 bases of the junction unmatched. The CDR3 runs 17 residues. The CDR3 spells CASSQEPPGQGLNEQFF. CDR3 DNA sequence: TGTGCCAGCAGCCAAGAACCCCCGGGACAGGGGTTGAATGAGCAGTTCTTC.

The rearrangement uses TRBV6-1 and TRBJ2-7, with TRBD1 matching over 7 bases. Germline trimming cut 7 bases from V and 5 bases from J; bases unmatched to any gene: 11. This CDR3 region has 14 residues. Germline V gene sequence: CDR1 MNHNS, CDR2 SASEGT. The CDR3: CASTKGDRDHEQYF. CDR3 nucleotides: TGTGCCAGCACCAAGGGAGACAGGGACCACGAGCAGTACTTC.

The rearrangement uses TRBV19 and TRBJ2-1; 7 bases agree with TRBD2. V lost 1 base and J lost 0; bases outside the gene matches: 3. This CDR3 is 16 amino acids long. Germline V gene lookup returns CDR1 LNHDA and CDR2 SQIVND (reference sequence). The CDR3 sequence: CASSIGAGSSYNEQFF. Here the CDR3 DNA reads TGTGCCAGTAGTATAGGAGCGGGAAGCTCCTACAATGAGCAGTTCTTC.

This rearrangement joins TRBV2 to TRBJ1-4, with D possibly matching TRBD1 (6 bases). The germline V and J ends were trimmed by 5 bases and 7 bases, with 17 bases remaining between them. The CDR3 extends over 15 amino acids. Germline CDR1 reads SNHLY; CDR2 reads FYNNEI. For the CDR3, the DNA is TGTGCCAGCAGTAGGGGGGGTCGGGCCGGTGAAAAACTGTTTTTT. The encoded protein is CASSRGGRAGEKLFF.

The J gene is TRBJ2-3, the V gene TRBV6-4; tentatively, D is TRBD2 (5 bases). V lost 5 bases to trimming and J lost 4 bases, with 13 bases between them. CDR3 length equals 14 residues. Looked up from germline, CDR1 is MRHNA and CDR2 is SNTAGT. CDR3 in DNA: TGTGCCAGCAGTCCTGATAGTAGCGCAGATACGCAGTATTTT. Encoded protein: CASSPDSSADTQYF.

This clone was seen a single time. The rearrangement links TRBV27 to TRBJ1-1; TRBD1 agrees at 8 bases. The CDR3 covers 14 residues. Germline V lookup: CDR1 MNHEY, CDR2 SMNVEV (reference sequence). V lost 8 bases, J lost 4 bases, and 9 bases stayed unmatched. CDR3 sequence reads: CASGTVTGGTEAFF. In DNA form, the CDR3 reads TGTGCCAGCGGTACCGTTACAGGGGGCACTGAAGCTTTCTTT.

This chain connects TRBV6-1 to TRBJ1-1, with a possible D match to TRBD1 (5 bases). This CDR3 is built from 14 residues. The germline V gene encodes CDR1 MNHNS and CDR2 SASEGT. The ends were cut back, 2 bases at V and 4 bases at J, with 11 bases in the middle. The CDR3 reads CASSELAGGTEAFF. The CDR3 DNA is TGTGCCAGCAGTGAACTTGCTGGGGGCACTGAAGCTTTCTTT.